The rows below give T cell receptor beta chains drawn from one sample of a study of T cells in Graves' hyperthyroidism and ophthalmopathy. A single record per CDR3 protein comes from TCRdb applying MiXCR to the multiplex PCR reads. The table records 500,000 to 750,000 distinct CDR3 sequences, approximately 15% of them present only once. Sequenced material: blood. These receptors all come from a woman aged 18-29 years with Graves' ophthalmopathy. The CDR3 runs from the conserved cysteine through the conserved F or W. Fields, in order: D gene, clone size, V gene, J gene, CDR3 DNA, CDR3 protein. D genes are given only for firm matches. Clone size appears in some rows only: once, few, many, or a class for an expanded clone.

>NA|many|TRBV30|TRBJ1-2
TGTGCCTGGAGTGATGGGACGCACTCGGGCTACACCTTC
CAWSDGTHSGYTF
>NA|many|TRBV12-3/TRBV12-4|TRBJ2-7
TGTGCCAGCAGTCCTGTGGCGGGCTTGACCTACGAGCAGTACTTC
CASSPVAGLTYEQYF
>TRBD2|many|TRBV20-1|TRBJ2-7
TGCAGTGCTAGAGATAGCGGGAGTCACAACGAGCAGTACTTC
CSARDSGSHNEQYF
>NA|few|TRBV27|TRBJ2-4
TGTGCCAGCAGTTTACTCGTGGGGGATGGCATTCAGTACTTC
CASSLLVGDGIQYF
>TRBD2|many|TRBV28|TRBJ2-1
TGTGCCAGCAGTCCCAGGGACACCGGGACTAGCTTTTACAATGAGCAGTTCTTC
CASSPRDTGTSFYNEQFF
>NA|NA|TRBV9|TRBJ1-4
TGTGCCAGCAGCGTCGAGGGACATGGAGAAAAACTGTTTTTT
CASSVEGHGEKLFF
>TRBD2|few|TRBV19|TRBJ2-7
TGTGCCAGTAGTATTACTAGCGGGGTGACCTACGAGCAGTACTTC
CASSITSGVTYEQYF
>TRBD1|NA|TRBV6-5|TRBJ2-1
TGTGCCAGCAGTTACGGGGACAGTGAGCAGTTCTTC
CASSYGDSEQFF
>NA|few|TRBV20-1|TRBJ2-7
TGCAGGCCTTGGGCAGGGACAACCTACGAGCAGTACTTC
CRPWAGTTYEQYF
>TRBD2|many|TRBV30|TRBJ2-5
TGTGCCTGGACCTTAGCGGGAGGGCCGGGAGAGACCCAGTACTTC
CAWTLAGGPGETQYF
>NA|NA|TRBV19|TRBJ1-5
TGTGCCAGTAGTATGTGGGTAGGGGGCAATCAGCCCCAGCATTTT
CASSMWVGGNQPQHF
>NA|many|TRBV28|TRBJ1-4
TGTGCCAGCAGATTTAAACAGGGTCCCTCGACTAATGAAAAACTGTTTTTT
CASRFKQGPSTNEKLFF
>TRBD1|many|TRBV7-8|TRBJ1-5
TGTGCCAGCAGCCTCGGGACAGTCAATCAGCCCCAGCATTTT
CASSLGTVNQPQHF
>NA|few|TRBV2|TRBJ1-2
TGTGCCATCGTGGGTCGAAGGGGATCCGGTAACTATGGCTACACCTTC
CAIVGRRGSGNYGYTF
>TRBD2|NA|TRBV27|TRBJ2-7
TGTGCCAGCAGTAACCTTGGACTAGCGGGAGCCCAGCAGTACTTC
CASSNLGLAGAQQYF
>NA|few|TRBV20-1|TRBJ2-4
TGCAGTGCTAGAGTTCCGAGCTCGGAGGGGAACATTCAGTACTTC
CSARVPSSEGNIQYF
>TRBD1|many|TRBV6-6|TRBJ2-1
TGTGCCAGCAGTTACAGACAGGGAGAGGGTGAGCAGTTCTTC
CASSYRQGEGEQFF
>NA|NA|TRBV10-2|TRBJ2-5
TGCGCCAGCAGTGACTTAGCAGGCCCAGAGGAGACCCAGTACTTC
CASSDLAGPEETQYF
>NA|many|TRBV20-1|TRBJ1-4
TGCAGTGCTAGAGAGGGCGGAGGGGCTGATGAAAAACTGTTTTTT
CSAREGGGADEKLFF
>NA|few|TRBV6-2/TRBV6-3|TRBJ2-5
TGTGCCAGCGGGCATGGACCGGGGCAAGAGACCCAGTACTTC
CASGHGPGQETQYF
>NA|NA|TRBV20-1|TRBJ1-5
TGCAGTGCTAGAGGCCAGACTAGCAATCAGCCCCAGCATTTT
CSARGQTSNQPQHF
>NA|many|TRBV3-1|TRBJ2-7
TGTGCCAGCAGCCAAGATATACAGAGCACCTACGAGCAGTACTTC
CASSQDIQSTYEQYF
>TRBD1|many|TRBV11-2|TRBJ2-1
TGTGCCAGCAGCTTAACGACAGGGAAAGGCAATGAGCAGTTCTTC
CASSLTTGKGNEQFF